This TCR beta chain was recorded in a study of T cells in Graves' hyperthyroidism and ophthalmopathy. Study-level information: At initial diagnosis, before any treatment had begun, peripheral blood was obtained.

Study-level results: Median prediction lead before ophthalmopathy onset was 6.5 to 7 months with the model.

This clonotype was found a few times. Its antigen is undetermined. Germline trimming cut 1 base from V and 3 bases from J; bases unmatched to any gene: 6. The germline V gene encodes CDR1 MGHRA and CDR2 YSYEKL. The CDR3 has 16 amino acids. In making diagnoses, clinical symptoms, serum thyroxine and TRAb, thyroid ultrasound and orbital computed tomography were all used. PBMCs were obtained from 10 ml fresh peripheral blood. Amplified TCR beta CDR3 regions derived from RNA transcripts. A first-round RT-PCR of the TCR CDR3 used the HTBI primer set. TCRdb recomputed calls from the multiplex PCR reads with MiXCR, one row per CDR3 protein. This sample yields hundreds of thousands of distinct CDR3 sequences, of which about 20% are seen a single time; roughly 47% belongs to the top ten.

Sequenced input: blood. J is TRBJ2-7 and V is TRBV4-1, with 10 bases fitting TRBD2. The source is a man aged 40-55 years with Graves' ophthalmopathy. This chain's CDR3 is CASSQGASGSNYEQYF. In DNA form, the CDR3 reads TGCGCCAGCAGCCAAGGGGCTAGCGGGAGCAACTACGAGCAGTACTTC.